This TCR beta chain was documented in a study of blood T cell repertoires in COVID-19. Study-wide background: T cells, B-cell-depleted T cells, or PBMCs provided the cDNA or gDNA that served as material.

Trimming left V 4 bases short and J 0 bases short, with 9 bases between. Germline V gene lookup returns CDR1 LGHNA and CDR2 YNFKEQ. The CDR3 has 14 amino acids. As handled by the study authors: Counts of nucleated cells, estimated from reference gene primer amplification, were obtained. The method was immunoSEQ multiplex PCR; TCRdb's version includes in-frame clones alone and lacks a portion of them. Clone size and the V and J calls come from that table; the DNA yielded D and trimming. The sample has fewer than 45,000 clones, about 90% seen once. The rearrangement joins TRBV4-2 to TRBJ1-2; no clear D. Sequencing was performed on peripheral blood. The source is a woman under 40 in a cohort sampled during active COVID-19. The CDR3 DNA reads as TGTGCCAGCAGCCCTAGTGCCACTAACTATGGCTACACCTTC. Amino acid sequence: CASSPSATNYGYTF.